The 22 T cell receptor beta chains below all came from one sample that was sequenced in a study of cytomegalovirus exposure and HLA in healthy donors. The PCR ran on 60 Vbeta and 13 Jbeta primers. The method was immunoSEQ multiplex PCR; TCRdb's version includes in-frame clones alone and lacks a portion of them. The sample carries about 210,000 clones, about 79% recorded once. Material: PBMCs. All receptors come from a male donor in good health and CMV-seronegative.

As DNA, the CDR3 is TGTGCCAGCAGCTCCTCCGGTCACGGGGGCTACGAGCAGTACTTC. This translates into CASSSSGHGGYEQYF. This chain uses TRBV11-2 with TRBJ2-7; TRBD2 might be the D (6 bases). In germline, CDR1 is SGHAT, CDR2 FQNNGV. V lost 4 bases and J 3 bases, leaving 16 bases between the germline ends. The CDR3 has 15 residues.

The chain has TRBV5-4 and TRBJ2-7; TRBD2 agrees at 7 bases. Germline V lookup: CDR1 SGHNT, CDR2 YYREEE (reference sequence). The CDR3 consists of 15 residues. J gave up 0 bases and V 3 bases, and 6 bases lay outside the gene matches. The CDR3 reads CASSSISGDSYEQYF. CDR3 in DNA: TGTGCCAGCAGCTCCATAAGCGGGGACTCCTACGAGCAGTACTTC.

This rearrangement joins TRBV27 to TRBJ2-7; D is possibly TRBD1 (6 bases). Germline CDR1 and CDR2: MNHEY and SMNVEV (reference sequence). The CDR3 runs to 13 residues. V was cut by 5 bases and J by 7 bases, with 15 bases left in between. The CDR3, as DNA: TGTGCCAGCAGTGTGCAGGGGAGACAAGAGCAGTACTTC. Translated, it gives CASSVQGRQEQYF.

The chain has TRBV5-1 and TRBJ2-6; 7 bases match TRBD2. V lost 3 bases, J lost 0 bases, and 6 bases stayed unmatched. This CDR3 contains 17 residues. Looked up from germline, CDR1 is SGHRS and CDR2 is YFSETQ. In DNA, the CDR3 is TGCGCCAGCAGCTGGGGGGGTGGAGACTCTGGGGCCAACGTCCTGACTTTC. It encodes CASSWGGGDSGANVLTF.

The chain employs TRBV4-3 and TRBJ2-7; D possibly corresponds to TRBD1 (5 bases). Per germline, CDR1 LGHNA and CDR2 YSLEER. V was pared by 4 bases and J by 3 bases, with 13 bases between. The CDR3 is 14 residues long. The chain's CDR3 is CASSPLGDLYEQYF. The DNA for the CDR3 is TGCGCCAGCAGCCCCTTAGGGGATCTCTACGAGCAGTACTTC.

This chain links TRBV19 with TRBJ1-1; possible D gene TRBD1, 6 bases. Looked up from germline, CDR1 is LNHDA and CDR2 is SQIVND (reference sequence). CDR3 size: 14 residues. V lost 8 bases and J 1 base, leaving 14 bases between the germline ends. CDR3: CASWAGAKNTEAFF. The CDR3 bases are TGTGCCAGTTGGGCGGGGGCGAAGAACACTGAAGCTTTCTTT.

V gene TRBV4-3 combines with J gene TRBJ2-1, with D maybe TRBD1 (6 bases). Germline loops: CDR1 LGHNA, CDR2 YSLEER. The CDR3 runs 17 residues. The V and J ends lost 0 bases and 0 bases respectively, with 12 bases between them. The CDR3 DNA sequence: TGCGCCAGCAGCCAAGATGGAACAGGGATCTCCTACAATGAGCAGTTCTTC. Translating gives CASSQDGTGISYNEQFF.

The rearrangement joins TRBV5-4 to TRBJ2-2; a possible D gene is TRBD2 (6 bases). The CDR3 length is 14 residues. Germline CDR1 and CDR2: SGHNT and YYREEE (reference sequence). Trimming stripped 4 bases from V and 5 bases from J, with 12 bases between. The CDR3 loop reads CASSPVRGTGELFF. CDR3 DNA: TGTGCCAGCAGCCCTGTCCGGGGGACCGGGGAGCTGTTTTTT.

The rearrangement joins TRBV28 to TRBJ1-1; maybe TRBD1 (5 bases). This CDR3 has 14 amino acids. The V end was cut by 7 bases, the J end by 4 bases, with 16 bases between. Germline V gives CDR1 MDHEN, CDR2 SYDVKM. The CDR3 DNA follows: TGTGCCAGCACCTCCCCCGGGAGGGGCACTGAAGCTTTCTTT. It translates to CASTSPGRGTEAFF.

The chain uses TRBV9 and TRBJ2-1; 7 nucleotides align to TRBD2. The CDR3 is made up of 15 amino acids. Germline lookup yields CDR1 SGDLS and CDR2 YYNGEE. Trimming removed 4 bases from V and 3 bases from J; junction bases left unmatched: 7. CDR3 nucleotide sequence: TGTGCCAGCAGCCTCGGGGCTAGCGGCTACAATGAGCAGTTCTTC. It is translated as CASSLGASGYNEQFF.

J is TRBJ2-1 and V is TRBV19; TRBD2 aligns across 12 bases. J was trimmed by 5 bases and V by 5 bases; bases with no gene match: 7. CDR3 length: 16 amino acids. The germline CDR1 and CDR2 sequences are LNHDA and SQIVND (reference sequence). The CDR3 nucleotides read TGTGCCAGTAGTGTTTCCACTAGCGGGGGGCACAATGAGCAGTTCTTC. Protein product: CASSVSTSGGHNEQFF.

This sequence joins TRBV5-1 and TRBJ2-1; possibly TRBD2 for D (6 bases). The germline V gene has CDR1 SGHRS and CDR2 YFSETQ. The V end was cut by 0 bases, the J end by 4 bases, with 14 bases between. This CDR3 has 16 residues. The CDR3 DNA reads as TGCGCCAGCAGCTTGGCTACGGGAGTGGCGTACAATGAGCAGTTCTTC. Protein product: CASSLATGVAYNEQFF.

CDR3 sequence reads: CASSYLRTVNQPQHF. DNA of the CDR3: TGTGCCAGCAGTTATTTGCGGACTGTGAATCAGCCCCAGCATTTT. The chain has TRBV6-6 and TRBJ1-5; D is ambiguous. The CDR3 spans 15 residues. The V and J ends lost 3 bases and 4 bases respectively, with 13 bases between them. Germline assignment: CDR1 MNHNY and CDR2 SVGAGI (reference sequence).

The chain is built from TRBV7-8 and TRBJ1-1; 8 bases are a match to TRBD1. The germline V gene has CDR1 SGHVS and CDR2 FQNEAQ. CDR3 length: 15 amino acids. The V and J ends lost 2 bases and 1 base, in that order; junction bases with no gene match: 3. CDR3 bases: TGTGCCAGCAGCTTAAGGACAGGGACGAACACTGAAGCTTTCTTT. This codes for CASSLRTGTNTEAFF.

The chain uses TRBV6-5 and TRBJ1-1, with D possibly matching TRBD1 (5 bases). Per the germline V gene, CDR1 is MNHEY and CDR2 is SVGAGI. CDR3 length equals 13 residues. V shed 4 bases and J shed 4 bases, with 10 bases lying between them. CDR3 loop: CASSFDSITEAFF. DNA for the CDR3: TGTGCCAGCAGTTTCGACAGTATCACTGAAGCTTTCTTT.

This clone has a single count. The genes are TRBV2 and TRBJ2-5, with TRBD2 matching over 12 bases. V lost 3 bases, J lost 5 bases, and 4 bases stayed unmatched. The CDR3 is 15 amino acids. Germline assignment: CDR1 SNHLY and CDR2 FYNNEI. CDR3 loop: CASSDLAGGLETQYF. CDR3 bases: TGTGCCAGCAGTGACCTAGCGGGAGGGCTGGAGACCCAGTACTTC.

The chain has TRBV29-1 and TRBJ1-1; 7 bases map to TRBD1. Germline V gene data show CDR1 as SQVTM and CDR2 as ANQGSEA. The CDR3 consists of 13 residues. Trimming cost V 4 bases and J 1 base; bases outside gene matches: 3. CDR3 DNA: TGCAGCGTTGGGACAGGAGGGAACACTGAAGCTTTCTTT. This sequence encodes CSVGTGGNTEAFF.

The V gene is TRBV30, the J gene TRBJ1-4, with TRBD1 identical over 11 bases. V was clipped by 4 bases and J by 6 bases; unmatched bases: 7. The CDR3 length is 15 residues. From germline, CDR1 is GTSNPN and CDR2 SVGIG (reference sequence). CDR3 in amino acids: CAWNVPGQGDEKLFF. The CDR3, as DNA: TGTGCCTGGAATGTACCGGGACAGGGGGATGAAAAACTGTTTTTT. Combining the CDR3 with reference TRBV30 and TRBJ1-4 gives the whole variable domain SQTIHQWPATLVQPVGSPLSLECTVEGTSNPNLYWYRQAAGRGLQLLFYSVGIGQISSEVPQNLSASRPQDRQFILSSKKLLLSDSGFYLCAWNVPGQGDEKLFFGSGTQLSVL.

The genes are TRBV5-1 and TRBJ2-1, with no clear D. CDR3 size: 12 residues. Germline CDR1 is SGHRS and CDR2 is YFSETQ. Trimming took off 5 bases at V and 2 bases at J, with 5 bases between the two ends. The CDR3 here is CASSITYNEQFF. DNA of the CDR3: TGCGCCAGCAGTATTACCTACAATGAGCAGTTCTTC. The whole variable domain, filled in from reference TRBV5-1 and TRBJ2-1, reads KAGVTQTPRYLIKTRGQQVTLSCSPISGHRSVSWYQQTPGQGLQFLFEYFSETQRNKGNFPGRFSGRQFSNSRSEMNVSTLELGDSALYLCASSITYNEQFFGPGTRLTVL.

This chain links TRBV7-2 with TRBJ2-7; D is possibly TRBD1 (5 bases). CDR3 length: 16 residues. The V gene lost 1 base and the J gene lost 3 bases, with 16 bases spanning the gap. Germline lookup yields CDR1 SGHTA and CDR2 FQGNSA. The CDR3 sequence is CASSLDGFRVVYEQYF. The CDR3 nucleotides read TGTGCCAGCAGCTTAGATGGCTTCAGGGTAGTCTACGAGCAGTACTTC.

This chain uses TRBV28 with TRBJ1-2; maybe TRBD1 (6 bases). The germline gives CDR1 MDHEN, CDR2 SYDVKM. The CDR3 sequence is 17 residues long. V dropped 6 bases and J dropped 4 bases, with 24 bases sitting between them. The DNA of the CDR3 is TGTGCCAGCAGAGTAATGGGGGGGGACAACCCCATCTATGGCTACACCTTC. Protein: CASRVMGGDNPIYGYTF.

V usage is TRBV9 and J usage is TRBJ1-2; D possibly corresponds to TRBD1 (5 bases). Germline V gene data show CDR1 as SGDLS and CDR2 as YYNGEE. Deletions cut 3 bases from V and 8 bases from J, with 20 bases between. The CDR3 loop spans 15 amino acids. CDR3 protein: CASSAIPRDSRGYTF. The CDR3 bases are TGTGCCAGCAGCGCAATACCCCGGGACTCTCGGGGCTACACCTTC.